Shown below are 8 T cell receptor beta chains from a single sample sequenced in a study of tumor T cells in aggressive B-cell lymphoma. Produced via immunoSEQ multiplex PCR; TCRdb's table is partial and in-frame only. The table includes approximately 11,000 clones, around 91% detected once. The sample taken for sequencing was tumor tissue. The source is an adult with diffuse large B cell lymphoma.

V and J are TRBV10-2 and TRBJ2-3; 7 nucleotides agree with TRBD1. Germline V CDR1 and CDR2: WSHSY, SAAADI. CDR3 length: 13 residues. The ends lost 6 bases at V and 2 bases at J; junction bases unmatched: 2. CDR3 region: CASRTGNTDTQYF. The DNA for the CDR3 is TGCGCCAGCAGGACAGGGAACACAGATACGCAGTATTTT.

Only a few counts were recorded for this clone. V gene TRBV30 combines with J gene TRBJ2-4; no firm D call. Germline V CDR1 and CDR2: GTSNPN, SVGIG (reference sequence). The CDR3 is made up of 14 amino acids. V dropped 0 bases and J dropped 8 bases, with 14 bases sitting between them. CDR3 nucleotide sequence: TGTGCCTGGAGTGTACCTCAGGTTAAGGACATTCAGTACTTC. It yields the protein CAWSVPQVKDIQYF.

The chain is built from TRBV4-1 and TRBJ1-2, with a possible D match to TRBD1 (5 bases). Trimming took 2 bases from V and 3 from J, leaving 13 bases between them. There are 15 residues in the CDR3. CDR1 MGHRA and CDR2 YSYEKL come from the germline V gene. CDR3 nucleotides: TGCGCCAGCAGCCAAAGCGGGGGATCGTACTATGGCTACACCTTC. Translating gives CASSQSGGSYYGYTF.

The chain has TRBV7-2 and TRBJ1-2; 9 nucleotides match TRBD1. V dropped 5 bases and J dropped 7; count of bases not matched to a gene: 11. Germline-derived CDR1 and CDR2 are SGHTA and FQGNSA. There are 15 residues in the CDR3. The CDR3 protein is CASSPRDRVSGGYTF. In DNA form, the CDR3 reads TGTGCCAGCAGCCCCCGGGACAGGGTTTCGGGTGGCTACACCTTC.

CDR3 sequence: CACRTSGRTYEQYF. The CDR3 DNA sequence: TGTGCCTGTCGGACTAGCGGGAGAACCTACGAGCAGTACTTC. The rearrangement uses TRBV27 and TRBJ2-7, with TRBD2 matching 13 bases. V gave up 11 bases and J gave up 2 bases; unmatched junction bases: 6. This CDR3 comprises 14 residues. CDR1 and CDR2 (germline): MNHEY, SMNVEV (reference sequence).

The chain carries TRBV5-6 and TRBJ1-2; no definite D call. V lost 4 bases and J lost 8, with 15 bases in between. Germline loops: CDR1 SGHDT, CDR2 YYEEEE. This CDR3 comprises 13 residues. Here the CDR3 reads CASSPGRAYGYTF. The CDR3 region has the DNA TGTGCCAGCAGCCCGGGAAGGGCTTACGGCTACACCTTC.

V usage is TRBV10-1 and J usage is TRBJ2-1; TRBD2 aligns across 15 bases. CDR1 is WNHNN and CDR2 is SYGVQD in the germline V gene (reference sequence). V lost 9 bases, J lost 15 bases, and 6 bases stayed unmatched. This CDR3 has 12 amino acids. This CDR3 is CASGLAGGPLFF. The CDR3 region has the DNA TGCGCCAGTGGACTAGCGGGAGGGCCTTTGTTCTTC.

The chain couples TRBV16 to TRBJ2-1; 9 bases are shared with TRBD2. Germline V lookup: CDR1 KGHSY, CDR2 FQNENV. The V and J ends lost 2 bases and 3 bases, in that order; junction bases with no gene match: 14. The CDR3 is 19 amino acids. Written as DNA, the CDR3 is TGTGCCAGCAGCCAAGCCCCAGGGCTTTTGACTAGCGGCTACAATGAGCAGTTCTTC. It yields the protein CASSQAPGLLTSGYNEQFF.